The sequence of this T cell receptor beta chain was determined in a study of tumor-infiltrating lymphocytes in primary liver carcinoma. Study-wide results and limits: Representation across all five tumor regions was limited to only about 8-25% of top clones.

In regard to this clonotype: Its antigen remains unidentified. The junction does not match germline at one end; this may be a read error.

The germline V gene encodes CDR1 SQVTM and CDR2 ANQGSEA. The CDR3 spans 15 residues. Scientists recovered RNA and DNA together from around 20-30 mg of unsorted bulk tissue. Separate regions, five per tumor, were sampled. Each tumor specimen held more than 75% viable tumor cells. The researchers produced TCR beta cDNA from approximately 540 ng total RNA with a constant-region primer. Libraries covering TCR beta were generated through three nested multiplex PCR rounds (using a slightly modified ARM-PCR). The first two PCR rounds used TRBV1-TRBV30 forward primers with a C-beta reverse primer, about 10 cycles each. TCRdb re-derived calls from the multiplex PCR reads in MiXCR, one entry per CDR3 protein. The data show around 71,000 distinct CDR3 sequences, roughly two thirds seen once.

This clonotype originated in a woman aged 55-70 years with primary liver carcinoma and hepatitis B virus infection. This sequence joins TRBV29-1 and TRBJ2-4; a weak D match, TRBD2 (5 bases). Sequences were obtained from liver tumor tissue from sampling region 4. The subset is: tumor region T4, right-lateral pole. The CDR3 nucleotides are TGTAGCGTTGAAGTTCGTGGGATGATTAAAAACATTCAGTACTTC. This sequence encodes CSVEVRGMIKNIQYF.